The clone carrying this T cell receptor beta chain has just a few counts. Its antigen remains unidentified. Other DNA sequences in the sample encode the same CDR3. Germline CDR1 SGDLS, CDR2 YYNGEE. The CDR3 contains 15 residues. V was cut by 0 bases and J by 0 bases, with 7 bases left in between. This entry comes from a study of beta chain features in type 1 diabetes. At the level of the study: Patients looked much like healthy donors when it came to age, gender and cell yields. Whole-study findings and limits: Cells with high TCR expression could be over-represented by cDNA sequencing. TCRB CDR3 length was moderately but significantly reduced in all four CD4+ subsets of Type 1 diabetes patients. A potential influence of HLA type upon TCRB rearrangement remained unresolved herein.

TCRB transcripts that were expressed got sequenced, as all of the isolated RNA had been reverse transcribed. Mean read depth for naive, central memory and regulatory T cell samples was 3 million to 4.5 million reads. Generated by immunoSEQ multiplex PCR, the TCRdb table keeps only in-frame clones and is missing some. The sample has approximately 160,000 clones, roughly 65% seen once. Sequenced sample: naive CD4+ T cells from blood. The V gene is TRBV9, the J gene TRBJ2-1; D may be TRBD1 (5 bases). The origin of this receptor is a young man with type 1 diabetes. This CDR3 reads CASSVGQGSYNEQFF. The DNA for the CDR3 is TGTGCCAGCAGCGTAGGTCAGGGCTCCTACAATGAGCAGTTCTTC.